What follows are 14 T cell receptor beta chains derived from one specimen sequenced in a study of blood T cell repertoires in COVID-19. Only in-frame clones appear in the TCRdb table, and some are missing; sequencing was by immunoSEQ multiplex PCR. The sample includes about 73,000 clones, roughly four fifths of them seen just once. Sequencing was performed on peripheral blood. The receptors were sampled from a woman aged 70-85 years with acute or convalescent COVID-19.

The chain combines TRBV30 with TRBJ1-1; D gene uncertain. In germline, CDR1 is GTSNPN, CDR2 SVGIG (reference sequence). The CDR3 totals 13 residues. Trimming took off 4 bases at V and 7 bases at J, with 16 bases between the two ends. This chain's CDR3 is CAWNPLTRVEAFF. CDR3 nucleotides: TGTGCCTGGAACCCCTTAACTAGAGTTGAAGCTTTCTTT.

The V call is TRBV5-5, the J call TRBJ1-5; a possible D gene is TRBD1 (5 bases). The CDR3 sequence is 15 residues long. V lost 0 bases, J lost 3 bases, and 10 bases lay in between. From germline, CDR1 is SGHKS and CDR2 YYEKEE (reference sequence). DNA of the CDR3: TGTGCCAGCAGCTTGGTGGACACATTCAATCAGCCCCAGCATTTT. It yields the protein CASSLVDTFNQPQHF.

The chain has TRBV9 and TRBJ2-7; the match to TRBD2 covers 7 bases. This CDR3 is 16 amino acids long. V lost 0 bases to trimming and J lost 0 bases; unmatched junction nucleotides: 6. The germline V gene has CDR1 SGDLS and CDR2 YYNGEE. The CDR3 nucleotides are TGTGCCAGCAGCGTAGCTCCAGGGACTAACTCCTACGAGCAGTACTTC. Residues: CASSVAPGTNSYEQYF.

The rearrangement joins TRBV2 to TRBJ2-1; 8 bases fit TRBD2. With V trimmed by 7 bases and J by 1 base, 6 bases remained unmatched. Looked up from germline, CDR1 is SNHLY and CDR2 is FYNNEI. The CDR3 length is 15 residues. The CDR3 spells CASKQRESSYNEQFF. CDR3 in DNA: TGTGCCAGCAAACAGCGGGAGTCATCCTACAATGAGCAGTTCTTC.

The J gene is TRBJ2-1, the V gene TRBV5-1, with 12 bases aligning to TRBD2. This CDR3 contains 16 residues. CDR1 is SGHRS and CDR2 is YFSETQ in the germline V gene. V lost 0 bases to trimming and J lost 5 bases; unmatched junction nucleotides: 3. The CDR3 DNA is TGCGCCAGCAGCTTGGAAACTAGCGGGAGGCACAATGAGCAGTTCTTC. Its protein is CASSLETSGRHNEQFF.

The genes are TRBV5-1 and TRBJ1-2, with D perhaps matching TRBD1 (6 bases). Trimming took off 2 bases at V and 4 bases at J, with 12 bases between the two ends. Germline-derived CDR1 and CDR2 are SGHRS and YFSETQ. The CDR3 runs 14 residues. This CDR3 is CASSFGGQIYGYTF. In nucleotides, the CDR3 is TGCGCCAGCAGCTTCGGTGGACAGATCTATGGCTACACCTTC.

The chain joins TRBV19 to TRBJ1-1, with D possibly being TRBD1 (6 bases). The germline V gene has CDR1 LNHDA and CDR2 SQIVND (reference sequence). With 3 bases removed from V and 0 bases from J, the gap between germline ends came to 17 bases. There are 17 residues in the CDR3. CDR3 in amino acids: CASSIWRSGGMNTEAFF. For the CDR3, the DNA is TGTGCCAGTAGTATCTGGAGGTCGGGGGGCATGAACACTGAAGCTTTCTTT. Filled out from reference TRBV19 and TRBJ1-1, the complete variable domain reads DGGITQSPKYLFRKEGQNVTLSCEQNLNHDAMYWYRQDPGQGLRLIYYSQIVNDFQKGDIAEGYSVSREKKESFPLTVTSAQKNPTAFYLCASSIWRSGGMNTEAFFGQGTRLTVV.

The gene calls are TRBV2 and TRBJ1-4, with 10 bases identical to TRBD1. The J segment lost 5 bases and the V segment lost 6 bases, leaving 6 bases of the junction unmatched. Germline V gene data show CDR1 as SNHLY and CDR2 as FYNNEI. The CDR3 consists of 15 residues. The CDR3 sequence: CASRRDRGPNEKLFF. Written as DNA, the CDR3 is TGTGCCAGCAGAAGAGACAGGGGGCCGAATGAAAAACTGTTTTTT.

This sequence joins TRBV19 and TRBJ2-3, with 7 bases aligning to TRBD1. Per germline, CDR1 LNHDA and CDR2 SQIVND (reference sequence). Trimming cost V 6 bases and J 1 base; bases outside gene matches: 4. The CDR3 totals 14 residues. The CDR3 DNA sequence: TGTGCCAGTAGGCGAGACAGGGGCACAGATACGCAGTATTTT. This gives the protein CASRRDRGTDTQYF.

CDR3 protein: CASSHPGTKRSTDTQYF. The DNA of the CDR3 is TGTGCCAGCAGCCACCCCGGGACTAAGAGGTCCACAGATACGCAGTATTTT. The chain uses TRBV3-1 (or the pseudogene TRBV3-2) and TRBJ2-3, with 7 bases fitting TRBD2. The germline CDR1 and CDR2 sequences are LGHDT and YNNKEL (reference sequence). V was pared by 3 bases and J by 2 bases, with 11 bases of the junction left unmatched. The length of the CDR3 is 17 residues.

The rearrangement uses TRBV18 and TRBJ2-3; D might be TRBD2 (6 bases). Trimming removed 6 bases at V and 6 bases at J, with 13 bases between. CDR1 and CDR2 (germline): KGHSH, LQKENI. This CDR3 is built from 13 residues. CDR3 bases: TGTGCCAGCTCCCCCACTAGCTCTGATACGCAGTATTTT. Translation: CASSPTSSDTQYF.

The CDR3 DNA follows: TGTGCCAGCAGCTTCCCTCGGCTAGCGGGAGAGACCCAGTACTTC. Protein product: CASSFPRLAGETQYF. This rearrangement joins TRBV7-2 to TRBJ2-5, with 8 bases matching TRBD2. Trimming took 3 bases from V and 4 from J; bases not matched to a gene: 7. The CDR3 length is 15 residues. Germline CDR1 is SGHTA and CDR2 is FQGNSA.

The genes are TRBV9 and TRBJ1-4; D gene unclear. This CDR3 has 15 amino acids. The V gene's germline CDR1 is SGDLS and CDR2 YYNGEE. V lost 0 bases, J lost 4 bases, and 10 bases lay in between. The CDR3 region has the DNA TGTGCCAGCAGCGTAGAGGCGGCTATTAATGAAAAACTGTTTTTT. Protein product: CASSVEAAINEKLFF.

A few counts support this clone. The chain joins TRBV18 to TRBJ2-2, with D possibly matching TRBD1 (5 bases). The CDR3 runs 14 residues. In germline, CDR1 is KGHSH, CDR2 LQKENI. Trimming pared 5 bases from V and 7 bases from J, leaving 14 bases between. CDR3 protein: CASSSSQANGELFF. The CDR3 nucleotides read TGTGCCAGCTCAAGCTCACAGGCGAACGGGGAGCTGTTTTTT.